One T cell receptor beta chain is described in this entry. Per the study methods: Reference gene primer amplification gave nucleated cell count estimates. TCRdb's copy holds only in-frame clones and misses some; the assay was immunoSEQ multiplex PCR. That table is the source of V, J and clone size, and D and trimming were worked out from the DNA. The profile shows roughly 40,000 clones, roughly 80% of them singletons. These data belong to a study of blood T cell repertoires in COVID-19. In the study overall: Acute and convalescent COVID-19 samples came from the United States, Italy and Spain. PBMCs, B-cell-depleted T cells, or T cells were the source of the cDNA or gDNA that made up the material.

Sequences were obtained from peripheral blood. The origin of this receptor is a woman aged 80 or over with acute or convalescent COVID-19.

CDR3 protein: CASSFFSGGYNEQFF. In DNA form, the CDR3 reads TGTGCCAGCAGCTTCTTTAGCGGAGGATACAATGAGCAGTTCTTC. The gene calls are TRBV7-2 and TRBJ2-1, with a possible D match to TRBD2 (6 bases). The CDR3 contains 15 residues. Germline V gene lookup returns CDR1 SGHTA and CDR2 FQGNSA. Trimming pared 3 bases from V and 4 bases from J, leaving 13 bases between.